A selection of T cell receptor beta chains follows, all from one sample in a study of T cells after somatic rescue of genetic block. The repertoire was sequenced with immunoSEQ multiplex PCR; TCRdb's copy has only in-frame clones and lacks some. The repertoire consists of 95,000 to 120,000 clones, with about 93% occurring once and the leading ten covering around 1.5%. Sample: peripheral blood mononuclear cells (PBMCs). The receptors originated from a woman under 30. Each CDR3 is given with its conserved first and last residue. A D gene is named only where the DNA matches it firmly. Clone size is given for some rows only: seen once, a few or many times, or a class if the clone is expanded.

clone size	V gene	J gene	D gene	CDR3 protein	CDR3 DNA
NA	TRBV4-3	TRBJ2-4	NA	CASSQGDIYKNIQYF	TGCGCCAGCAGCCAAGGGGACATTTACAAAAACATTCAGTACTTC
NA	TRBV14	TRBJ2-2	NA	CASRVGNTGELFF	TGTGCCAGCAGGGTAGGAAACACCGGGGAGCTGTTTTTT
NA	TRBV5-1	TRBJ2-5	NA	CASSLGAPETQYF	TGCGCCAGCAGCTTGGGGGCCCCGGAGACCCAGTACTTC
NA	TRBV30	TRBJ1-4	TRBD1	CAWTRQGGEKLFF	TGTGCCTGGACTCGACAGGGTGGTGAAAAACTGTTTTTT
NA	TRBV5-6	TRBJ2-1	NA	CASSLLTSSYNEQFF	TGTGCCAGCAGCTTGTTAACGAGTTCCTACAATGAGCAGTTCTTC
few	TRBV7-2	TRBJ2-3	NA	CASSPLVFTDTQYF	TGTGCCAGCAGCCCACTAGTGTTCACAGATACGCAGTATTTT
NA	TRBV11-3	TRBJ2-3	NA	CASKGLTDTQYF	TGTGCCAGCAAGGGACTCACGGATACGCAGTATTTT
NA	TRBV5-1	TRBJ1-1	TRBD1	CASSWGDRPNTEAFF	TGCGCCAGCAGCTGGGGGGACAGGCCGAACACTGAAGCTTTCTTT
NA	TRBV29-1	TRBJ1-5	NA	CSVQSSNQPQHF	TGCAGCGTTCAGAGTAGCAATCAGCCCCAGCATTTT
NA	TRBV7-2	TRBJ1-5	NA	CASSLDQGGPQTHF	TGTGCCAGCAGCTTAGATCAGGGTGGGCCTCAGACGCATTTT
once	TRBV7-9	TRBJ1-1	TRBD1	CASSYDRGLNTEAFF	TGTGCCAGCAGCTACGACAGGGGGCTCAACACTGAAGCTTTCTTT
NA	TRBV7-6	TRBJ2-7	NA	CASSLDLSSSYEQYF	TGTGCCAGCAGCTTAGACCTTTCAAGCTCCTACGAGCAGTACTTC
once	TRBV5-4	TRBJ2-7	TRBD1	CASSFGQGGSYEQYF	TGTGCCAGCAGCTTTGGACAGGGTGGCTCCTACGAGCAGTACTTC
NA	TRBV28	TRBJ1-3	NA	CASRASGNTIYF	TGTGCCAGCAGGGCCTCTGGAAACACCATATATTTT
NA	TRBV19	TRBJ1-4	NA	CASTRTRGTTNEKLFF	TGTGCCAGTACCCGAACCCGGGGGACAACTAATGAAAAACTGTTTTTT
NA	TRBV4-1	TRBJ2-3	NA	CASSQGGLTDTQYF	TGCGCCAGCAGCCAAGGCGGTCTCACAGATACGCAGTATTTT
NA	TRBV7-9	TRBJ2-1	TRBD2	CAGRGGDTYNEQFF	TGTGCCGGCCGCGGGGGGGACACCTACAATGAGCAGTTCTTC
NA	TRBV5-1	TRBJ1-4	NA	CASSTLGGEDEKLFF	TGCGCCAGCAGCACACTGGGGGGTGAGGATGAAAAACTGTTTTTT
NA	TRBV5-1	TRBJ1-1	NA	CASSLGHMDTEAFF	TGCGCCAGCAGCTTGGGCCACATGGACACTGAAGCTTTCTTT
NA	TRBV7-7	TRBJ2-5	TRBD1	CASSLPGQQETQYF	TGTGCCAGCAGCTTACCGGGACAGCAAGAGACCCAGTACTTC
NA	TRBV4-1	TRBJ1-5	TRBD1	CASSQRQGFRNQPQHF	TGCGCCAGCAGCCAGAGACAGGGGTTTCGGAATCAGCCCCAGCATTTT
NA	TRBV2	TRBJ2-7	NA	CARGAAPYEQYF	TGTGCCAGGGGGGCGGCACCCTACGAGCAGTACTTC
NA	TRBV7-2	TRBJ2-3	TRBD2	CASSFLAGGGTDTQYF	TGTGCCAGCAGCTTCCTAGCGGGGGGGGGCACAGATACGCAGTATTTT
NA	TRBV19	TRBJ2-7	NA	CASSMEGGYEQYF	TGTGCCAGTAGTATGGAGGGAGGCTACGAGCAGTACTTC
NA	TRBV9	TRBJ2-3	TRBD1	CASSVGVNRGDTQYF	TGTGCCAGCAGCGTTGGAGTTAACAGGGGCGATACGCAGTATTTT
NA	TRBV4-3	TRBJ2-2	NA	CASSQGGANTGELFF	TGCGCCAGCAGCCAGGGGGGAGCGAACACCGGGGAGCTGTTTTTT
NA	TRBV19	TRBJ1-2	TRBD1	CASSTSGTGVRDYGYTF	TGTGCCAGTAGTACTTCCGGGACAGGGGTTCGGGACTATGGCTACACCTTC
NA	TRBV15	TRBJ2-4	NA	CATSRGREAKNIQYF	TGTGCCACCAGCAGAGGACGGGAAGCCAAAAACATTCAGTACTTC
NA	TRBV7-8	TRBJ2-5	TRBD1	CASSFGTAQETQYF	TGTGCCAGCAGCTTCGGGACAGCACAAGAGACCCAGTACTTC
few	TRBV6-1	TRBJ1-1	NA	CASKVRHNTEAFF	TGTGCCAGCAAGGTCAGACATAACACTGAAGCTTTCTTT
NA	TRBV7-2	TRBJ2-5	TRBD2	CASSLNSGEETQYF	TGTGCCAGCAGCTTAAATAGCGGGGAAGAGACCCAGTACTTC
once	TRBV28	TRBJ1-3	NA	CASSPPGMSGNTIYF	TGTGCCAGCAGTCCTCCGGGCATGTCTGGAAACACCATATATTTT
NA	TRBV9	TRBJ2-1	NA	CASSVSANNEQFF	TGTGCCAGCAGCGTGTCCGCCAACAATGAGCAGTTCTTC
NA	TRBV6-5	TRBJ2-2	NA	CASTSRAGSGELFF	TGTGCCAGCACAAGCCGTGCGGGCAGCGGGGAGCTGTTTTTT
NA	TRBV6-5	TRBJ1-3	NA	CASSSTSPRGNTIYF	TGTGCCAGCAGTTCGACAAGCCCTCGTGGAAACACCATATATTTT
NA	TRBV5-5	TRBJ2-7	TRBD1	CASSPSDRGLSYEQYF	TGTGCCAGCAGCCCTTCGGACAGGGGGCTTTCATACGAGCAGTACTTC
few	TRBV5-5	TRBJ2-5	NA	CASSLPDIFLQETQYF	TGTGCCAGCAGCTTGCCCGACATTTTCTTGCAAGAGACCCAGTACTTC
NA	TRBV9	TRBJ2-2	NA	CASSIRGGLDTGELFF	TGTGCCAGCAGCATCAGGGGGGGCTTGGACACCGGGGAGCTGTTTTTT
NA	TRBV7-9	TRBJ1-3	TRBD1	CASSWDRGRNTIYF	TGTGCCAGCAGCTGGGACAGGGGGAGAAACACCATATATTTT
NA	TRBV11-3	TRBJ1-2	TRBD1	CASSADPRGPLNYGYTF	TGTGCCAGCAGCGCAGACCCTAGGGGGCCATTAAACTATGGCTACACCTTC
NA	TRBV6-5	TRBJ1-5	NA	CASSPNGRPREPQHF	TGTGCCAGCAGCCCCAACGGACGGCCCCGTGAGCCCCAGCATTTT
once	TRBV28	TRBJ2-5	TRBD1	CASRTGGSQETQYF	TGTGCCAGCAGGACAGGGGGTAGTCAAGAGACCCAGTACTTC
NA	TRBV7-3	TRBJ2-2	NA	CASSSQGPYTGELFF	TGTGCCAGCAGCTCCCAGGGGCCATACACCGGGGAGCTGTTTTTT
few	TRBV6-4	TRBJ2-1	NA	CASSDSITGGSEQFF	TGTGCCAGCAGTGACTCGATAACAGGAGGGAGTGAGCAGTTCTTC
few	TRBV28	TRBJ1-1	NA	CASKVNTEAFF	TGTGCCAGCAAGGTGAACACTGAAGCTTTCTTT
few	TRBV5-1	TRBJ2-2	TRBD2	CASSLERGVNTGELFF	TGCGCCAGCAGCTTGGAGCGGGGGGTCAACACCGGGGAGCTGTTTTTT
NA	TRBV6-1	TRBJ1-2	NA	CASSEVGGGYTF	TGTGCCAGCAGTGAAGTTGGGGGCGGCTACACCTTC
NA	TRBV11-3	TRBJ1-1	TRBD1	CASSFGQGNTEAFF	TGTGCCAGCAGCTTTGGACAGGGAAACACTGAAGCTTTCTTT
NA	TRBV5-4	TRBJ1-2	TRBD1	CASRLQGNNYGYTF	TGTGCCAGCAGATTACAGGGGAATAACTATGGCTACACCTTC
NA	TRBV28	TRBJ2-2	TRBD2	CASRGRASGDAGELFF	TGTGCCAGCCGCGGGCGGGCTAGCGGGGACGCCGGGGAGCTGTTTTTT
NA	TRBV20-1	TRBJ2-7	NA	CSAELSYEQYF	TGCAGTGCCGAGCTTTCCTACGAGCAGTACTTC
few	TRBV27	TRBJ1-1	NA	CASSLRQMNTEAFF	TGTGCCAGCAGTTTACGACAGATGAACACTGAAGCTTTCTTT
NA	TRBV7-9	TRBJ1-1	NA	CASSPKDTNTEAFF	TGTGCCAGCAGCCCGAAGGACACAAACACTGAAGCTTTCTTT
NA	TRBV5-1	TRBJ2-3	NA	CASAPPGVSTDTQYF	TGCGCCAGCGCGCCACCGGGGGTGTCCACAGATACGCAGTATTTT
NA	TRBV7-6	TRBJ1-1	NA	CASSSPYSNTEAFF	TGTGCCAGCAGCTCCCCGTACAGTAACACTGAAGCTTTCTTT
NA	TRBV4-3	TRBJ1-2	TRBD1	CASSLRQGGGYTF	TGCGCCAGCAGCCTTAGACAGGGCGGTGGCTACACCTTC
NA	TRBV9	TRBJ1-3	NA	CASSVDGGAAGNTIYF	TGTGCCAGCAGCGTAGACGGGGGGGCCGCTGGAAACACCATATATTTT
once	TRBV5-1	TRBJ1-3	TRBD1	CASSLGTGAGNTIYF	TGCGCCAGCAGCTTGGGGACAGGTGCTGGAAACACCATATATTTT
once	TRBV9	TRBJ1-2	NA	CASSEGGAYYGYTF	TGTGCCAGCAGCGAGGGAGGGGCCTACTATGGCTACACCTTC